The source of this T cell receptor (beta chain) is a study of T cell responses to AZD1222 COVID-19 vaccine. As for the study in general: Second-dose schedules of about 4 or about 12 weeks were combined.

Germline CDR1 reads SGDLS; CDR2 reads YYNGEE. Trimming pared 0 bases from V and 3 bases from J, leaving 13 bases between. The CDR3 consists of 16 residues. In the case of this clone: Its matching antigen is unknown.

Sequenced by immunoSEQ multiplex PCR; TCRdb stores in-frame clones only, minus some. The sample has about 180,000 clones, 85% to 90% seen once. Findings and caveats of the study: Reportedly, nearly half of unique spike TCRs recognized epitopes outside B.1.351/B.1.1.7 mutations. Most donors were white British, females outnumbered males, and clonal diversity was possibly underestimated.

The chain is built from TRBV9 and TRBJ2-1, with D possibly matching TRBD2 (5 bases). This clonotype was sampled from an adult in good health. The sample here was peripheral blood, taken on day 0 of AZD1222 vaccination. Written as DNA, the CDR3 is TGTGCCAGCAGCGTAGTCGGAGGTGTCGGCTACAATGAGCAGTTCTTC. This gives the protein CASSVVGGVGYNEQFF. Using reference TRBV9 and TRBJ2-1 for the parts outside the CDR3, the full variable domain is DSGVTQTPKHLITATGQRVTLRCSPRSGDLSVYWYQQSLDQGLQFLIQYYNGEERAKGNILERFSAQQFPDLHSELNLSSLELGDSALYFCASSVVGGVGYNEQFFGPGTRLTVL.